One and the same sample provided the 2 T cell receptor beta chains below, sequenced in a study of technical replicates of blood from several donors. Assay used: immunoSEQ multiplex PCR; TCRdb lists only in-frame clones, some missing. The sample has around 80,000 clones; about 92% are singletons. Sequencing input: T cells isolated from PBMCs. The receptors here all came from a human donor in good health.

The rearrangement links TRBV30 to TRBJ2-5; D might be TRBD2 (6 bases). The CDR3 consists of 16 residues. Trimming removed 7 bases at V and 4 bases at J, with 25 bases between. CDR1 and CDR2 from the germline V gene are GTSNPN and SVGIG (reference sequence). CDR3 DNA: TGTGCCTTTACGGAGGGACGGGCAGTAGGCGGAGAGACCCAGTACTTC. Its translation is CAFTEGRAVGGETQYF.

V usage is TRBV7-9 and J usage is TRBJ2-7, with D possibly being TRBD2 (6 bases). The CDR3 runs to 17 residues. V was clipped by 0 bases and J by 0 bases, with 15 bases between them. Looked up from germline, CDR1 is SEHNR and CDR2 is FQNEAQ (reference sequence). The CDR3 bases are TGTGCCAGCAGCTTAGCGCGTGGTGAGGGAGGCTCCTACGAGCAGTACTTC. Its translation is CASSLARGEGGSYEQYF.